One and the same sample provided the 29 T cell receptor beta chains below, sequenced in a study of spatial heterogeneity in lung cancer. Time point given: blood at routine non-recurrence follow-up after resection. Unsorted samples of tumor, nontumor lung or frozen PBMC had their whole RNA sequenced. From the 5' RACE reads, TCRdb called clonotypes with MiXCR, one entry per CDR3 protein. The sample lists about 25,000 distinct CDR3 sequences, roughly 5.5% occurring once. Sequencing used PBMCs, obtained at follow-up. Receptors originate from a male donor with early-stage non-small cell lung cancer.

The sample holds many counts of this clonotype. CDR3 region: CASRTTYRGHEKLFF. The CDR3 coding sequence is TGTGCCAGCAGGACCACTTACAGGGGGCATGAAAAACTGTTTTTT. The chain employs TRBV7-9 and TRBJ1-4; 9 bases agree with TRBD1. This CDR3 comprises 15 residues. Looked up from germline, CDR1 is SEHNR and CDR2 is FQNEAQ (reference sequence). With V trimmed by 6 bases and J by 6 bases, 8 bases remained unmatched.

This clonotype rates as large. This chain uses TRBV14 with TRBJ1-2; D uncertain. The V end was cut by 5 bases, the J end by 4 bases, with 11 bases between. Germline V gene lookup returns CDR1 SGHDN and CDR2 FVKESK. The CDR3 sequence is 13 residues long. This CDR3 reads CASSSAEGYGYTF. The DNA for the CDR3 is TGTGCCAGCAGCTCGGCGGAGGGCTATGGCTACACCTTC.

This clonotype was observed a few times. CDR3 in amino acids: CSADSTGGTEAFF. CDR3 in DNA: TGCAGTGCTGATTCGACAGGGGGAACTGAAGCTTTCTTT. The rearrangement uses TRBV20-1 and TRBJ1-1, with 9 bases that match TRBD1. This CDR3 is 13 amino acids long. The V gene's germline CDR1 is DFQATT and CDR2 SNEGSKA (reference sequence). The V gene end was trimmed by 5 bases and the J gene end by 5 bases; junction bases not matched to a gene: 6.

This clonotype was seen ten or more times. The rearrangement uses TRBV7-8 and TRBJ2-5; D perhaps matches TRBD2 (5 bases). V was shortened by 7 bases and J by 0 bases, with 9 bases between the two germline ends. Germline assignment: CDR1 SGHVS and CDR2 FQNEAQ. The CDR3 is made up of 13 amino acids. The CDR3 DNA is TGTGCCAGCATGGCGGGTGACCAAGAGACCCAGTACTTC. Translation: CASMAGDQETQYF.

This clonotype was recorded many times. V usage is TRBV6-6 and J usage is TRBJ2-3, with D perhaps matching TRBD2 (6 bases). The CDR3 loop spans 16 amino acids. Germline values: CDR1 MNHNY, CDR2 SVGAGI (reference sequence). V shed 7 bases and J shed 4 bases, with 21 bases lying between them. CDR3 sequence (DNA): TGTGCCAGCACCCGAACCGGGACTTTGAAGCCAGATACGCAGTATTTT. Protein: CASTRTGTLKPDTQYF.

The chain uses TRBV15 and TRBJ2-7; no firm D call. Trimming removed 0 bases at V and 2 bases at J, with 20 bases between. CDR1 is LNHNV and CDR2 is YYDKDF in the germline V gene (reference sequence). This CDR3 has 18 residues. The CDR3 sequence is CATSRDLIYLGSTYEQYF. For the CDR3, the DNA is TGTGCCACCAGCAGAGACCTAATCTACCTGGGGTCGACCTACGAGCAGTACTTC.

This sequence joins TRBV7-2 and TRBJ2-5; possible D gene TRBD2, 6 bases. V lost 2 bases, J lost 4 bases, and 11 bases lay in between. CDR1 is SGHTA and CDR2 is FQGNSA in the germline V gene. This CDR3 comprises 14 residues. This chain's CDR3 is CASSLFGGGETQYF. The CDR3 region has the DNA TGTGCCAGCAGCTTATTTGGGGGAGGAGAGACCCAGTACTTC.

The genes are TRBV30 and TRBJ2-1; D is uncertain. Trimming removed 0 bases at V and 6 bases at J, with 6 bases between. The CDR3 has 12 residues. Germline CDR1 is GTSNPN and CDR2 is SVGIG (reference sequence). The CDR3 reads CAWSVSVNEQFF. CDR3 DNA: TGTGCCTGGAGTGTAAGTGTCAATGAGCAGTTCTTC.

There are many counts of this clonotype. The CDR3 DNA reads as TGCAGTGCTAGAAAGGACAGGGTTTACAATGAGCAGTTCTTC. Translated: CSARKDRVYNEQFF. This chain uses TRBV20-1 with TRBJ2-1; 8 bases fit TRBD1. CDR3 length: 14 residues. Losses at the gene ends were 2 bases for V and 4 bases for J; bases not matched to a gene: 4. Germline lookup yields CDR1 DFQATT and CDR2 SNEGSKA (reference sequence).

This clonotype has only a few counts. The genes are TRBV3-1 and TRBJ1-5; 8 bases align to TRBD1. V lost 4 bases and J lost 2; bases outside the gene matches: 4. The V gene's germline CDR1 is LGHDT and CDR2 YNNKEL (reference sequence). The CDR3 loop spans 15 amino acids. The CDR3 loop is CASSLGQGGNQPQHF. Here the CDR3 DNA reads TGTGCCAGCAGCCTAGGACAGGGAGGCAATCAGCCCCAGCATTTT.

This clonotype was picked up a small number of times. The chain couples TRBV21-1 to TRBJ2-7. TRBV21-1 is flagged as a pseudogene. The CDR3 has 14 amino acids. CDR3 region: CASSKYIGDYEQYF. The CDR3 DNA reads TGTGCCAGCAGCAAATATATCGGTGACTACGAGCAGTACTTC.

The V gene is TRBV7-2, the J gene TRBJ1-1, with a tentative D call TRBD1 (5 bases). There are 15 residues in the CDR3. V lost 2 bases and J lost 5, with 15 bases in between. Germline assignment: CDR1 SGHTA and CDR2 FQGNSA. The CDR3 DNA reads as TGTGCCAGCAGCTTACATTCAGGGAGCAGGACTGAAGCTTTCTTT. Its translation: CASSLHSGSRTEAFF. Full variable domain (remainder filled in from reference TRBV7-2 and TRBJ1-1): GAGVSQSPSNKVTEKGKDVELRCDPISGHTALYWYRQSLGQGLEFLIYFQGNSAPDKSGLPSDRFSAERTGGSVSTLTIQRTQQEDSAVYLCASSLHSGSRTEAFFGQGTRLTVV.

Many counts were recorded for this clonotype. CDR3 sequence (DNA): TGTGCCAGCAGCGCAACTAGCGGTGCAAGCAATGAGCAGTTCTTC. Protein: CASSATSGASNEQFF. The chain uses TRBV2 and TRBJ2-1; TRBD2 matches 8 bases. This CDR3 has 15 residues. Germline CDR1 is SNHLY and CDR2 is FYNNEI. J lost 6 bases, V lost 6 bases, and 10 bases had no gene match.

Many counts were recorded for this clonotype. The chain joins TRBV7-9 to TRBJ1-3, with unresolved D. The CDR3 consists of 14 residues. In germline, CDR1 is SEHNR, CDR2 FQNEAQ (reference sequence). The V end lost 3 bases, the J end lost 1 base, and 7 bases lay between the germline ends. The CDR3 coding sequence is TGTGCCAGCAGCTTTGAAGCTTCTGGAAACACCATATATTTT. This encodes CASSFEASGNTIYF.

This clonotype was observed many times. V usage is TRBV18 and J usage is TRBJ2-7, with D possibly TRBD1 on 5 matching bases. The CDR3 length is 14 residues. With 2 bases removed from V and 5 bases from J, the gap between germline ends came to 13 bases. Germline V gene data show CDR1 as KGHSH and CDR2 as LQKENI. CDR3 region: CASSPTGTRDEQYV. CDR3 nucleotides: TGTGCCAGCTCACCAACAGGAACTCGGGACGAGCAGTACGTC.

In its sample, this clonotype was seen many times. This chain joins TRBV19 and TRBJ1-3, with 10 bases matching TRBD1. The CDR3 length is 15 residues. Germline trimming cut 6 bases from V and 7 bases from J; bases unmatched to any gene: 9. From germline, CDR1 is LNHDA and CDR2 SQIVND (reference sequence). In DNA form, the CDR3 reads TGTGCCAGTAGAAACGACAGGGGGCTTTGGAACACCATATATTTT. Residues: CASRNDRGLWNTIYF.

This clonotype appeared many times. The chain combines TRBV20-1 with TRBJ1-5; possible D gene TRBD1, 5 bases. Trimming removed 0 bases at V and 12 bases at J, with 9 bases between. Germline V gene sequence: CDR1 DFQATT, CDR2 SNEGSKA (reference sequence). CDR3 length equals 11 residues. The CDR3: CSARDGGYQHF. The CDR3, as DNA: TGCAGTGCTAGAGATGGGGGATACCAGCATTTT.

In the case of this clonotype: Its ends do not fully match the called genes, so a read error is possible. CDR3 coding DNA: TGTGCCAGCAGCTCCTGGACAGGGGGCCAAACTAACTATGACTACACCTTC. This translates into CASSSWTGGQTNYDYTF. The J gene is TRBJ1-2, the V gene TRBV6-2 or TRBV6-3, with 11 bases identical to TRBD1. Germline CDR1 MNHEY, CDR2 SVGEGT. The CDR3 is made up of 17 amino acids.

This clonotype was observed at least ten times. This rearrangement joins TRBV4-3 to TRBJ2-1, with 7 bases lining up with TRBD2. The CDR3 has 15 amino acids. V was pared by 0 bases and J by 6 bases, with 5 bases of the junction left unmatched. CDR1 and CDR2 from the germline V gene are LGHNA and YSLEER. The CDR3 protein is CASSQDLADGNEQFF. CDR3 DNA sequence: TGCGCCAGCAGCCAAGATCTAGCGGATGGCAATGAGCAGTTCTTC.

This clonotype was detected ten times or more. The chain is built from TRBV14 and TRBJ2-3, with a possible D match to TRBD1 (6 bases). The CDR3 length is 17 residues. V was shortened by 7 bases and J by 5 bases, with 25 bases between the two germline ends. The germline V gene encodes CDR1 SGHDN and CDR2 FVKESK. CDR3 residues: CASTPHERTVTVDTQYF. The CDR3 DNA sequence: TGTGCCAGCACCCCACACGAAAGGACAGTCACAGTAGATACGCAGTATTTT.

This clonotype occurred many times. J is TRBJ2-7 and V is TRBV13; D call uncertain. CDR1 PRHDT and CDR2 FYEKMQ come from the germline V gene (reference sequence). V lost 5 bases and J lost 2, with 19 bases in between. CDR3 length: 16 residues. The CDR3 region is CASSQLLTVEPYEQYV. The CDR3 DNA is TGTGCCAGCAGCCAGCTTCTTACAGTTGAGCCCTACGAGCAGTACGTC.

The chain links TRBV24-1 to TRBJ2-3, with D possibly TRBD1 on 6 matching bases. V lost 9 bases and J 0 bases, leaving 12 bases between the germline ends. Germline V gene lookup returns CDR1 KGHDR and CDR2 SFDVKD. This CDR3 comprises 14 residues. The CDR3 reads CATGDKGSTDTQYF. Written as DNA, the CDR3 is TGTGCCACCGGGGACAAGGGGAGCACAGATACGCAGTATTTT.

This clonotype was detected ten times or more. This chain connects TRBV15 to TRBJ2-2; D gene uncertain. The CDR3 is 16 residues long. Trimming took 0 bases from V and 4 from J, leaving 12 bases between them. Germline CDR1 LNHNV, CDR2 YYDKDF (reference sequence). CDR3 loop: CATSRDRATRTGELFF. CDR3 nucleotide sequence: TGTGCCACCAGCAGAGATCGAGCTACTCGCACCGGGGAGCTGTTTTTT.

At least ten counts were recorded for this clonotype. The genes are TRBV4-2 and TRBJ2-3, with a weak D call TRBD1 (6 bases). The germline gives CDR1 LGHNA, CDR2 YNFKEQ. The CDR3 runs 16 residues. The V and J ends lost 4 bases and 1 base respectively, with 15 bases between them. This chain's CDR3 is CASSLGQFGGTDTQYF. The CDR3 bases are TGTGCCAGCAGCCTTGGACAGTTCGGGGGCACAGATACGCAGTATTTT.

The chain links TRBV11-3 to TRBJ2-1; D gene unclear. This CDR3 contains 14 residues. In germline, CDR1 is SGHNT, CDR2 YENEEA. Trimming took off 2 bases at V and 6 bases at J, with 11 bases between the two ends. The CDR3 reads CASSLRTLANEQFF. CDR3 nucleotide sequence: TGTGCCAGCAGCTTAAGGACCCTGGCCAATGAGCAGTTCTTC.

The gene calls are TRBV13 and TRBJ2-1, with 7 bases identical to TRBD2. Germline values: CDR1 PRHDT, CDR2 FYEKMQ (reference sequence). V dropped 4 bases and J dropped 4; count of bases not matched to a gene: 7. The length of the CDR3 is 15 residues. CDR3 coding DNA: TGTGCCAGCAGCTCCACGACTAGCTATTACAATGAGCAGTTCTTC. Residues: CASSSTTSYYNEQFF.

This clonotype was seen a handful of times. Germline and junction disagree at one end, which may indicate a read error. The rearrangement joins TRBV7-8 to TRBJ2-3, with D possibly matching TRBD2 (5 bases). This CDR3 contains 12 residues. Germline values: CDR1 SGHVS, CDR2 FQNEAQ. The chain's CDR3 is CASSLEADPANF. The CDR3 bases are TGTGCCAGCAGCTTAGAAGCGGACCCCGCCAATTTT.

The rearrangement links TRBV7-2 to TRBJ2-3, with D uncertain. Germline CDR1 is SGHTA and CDR2 is FQGNSA. Trimming shortened V by 2 bases and J by 2 bases, and 8 bases separated the two germline ends. The CDR3 runs to 14 residues. The CDR3 protein is CASSLLPFTDTQYF. The DNA of the CDR3 is TGTGCCAGCAGCTTACTTCCGTTCACAGATACGCAGTATTTT.

In this sample, this clonotype turned up many times. V usage is TRBV29-1 and J usage is TRBJ2-1; D is uncertain. Germline lookup yields CDR1 SQVTM and CDR2 ANQGSEA. The CDR3 contains 12 residues. Trimming cost V 1 base and J 3 bases, with 4 bases left between them. The CDR3 DNA sequence: TGCAGCGTTGAAGCTAACTACAATGAGCAGTTCTTC. Translation: CSVEANYNEQFF.